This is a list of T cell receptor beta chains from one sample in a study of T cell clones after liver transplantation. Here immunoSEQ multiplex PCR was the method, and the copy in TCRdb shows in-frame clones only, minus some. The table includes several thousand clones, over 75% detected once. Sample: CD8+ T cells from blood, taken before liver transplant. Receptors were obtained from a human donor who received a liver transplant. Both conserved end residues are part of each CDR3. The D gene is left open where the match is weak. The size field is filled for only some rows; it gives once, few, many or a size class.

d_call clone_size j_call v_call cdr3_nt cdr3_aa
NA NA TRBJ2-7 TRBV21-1 TGTGCCAGCCCGGACAGGGCCTACGAGCAGTACTTC CASPDRAYEQYF
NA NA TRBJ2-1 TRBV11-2 TGTGCCAGCAGCTTAGTGGGGGTTTTGGTTGAGACCGACAATGAGCAGTTCTTC CASSLVGVLVETDNEQFF
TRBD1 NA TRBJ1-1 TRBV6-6 TGTGCCAGCACCTGGACAGGGGATGGCGGTCACACTGAAGCTTTCTTT CASTWTGDGGHTEAFF
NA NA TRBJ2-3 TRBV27 TGTGCCAGCAGTCCAGGGGGGGGCCCTAGCACAGATACGCAGTATTTT CASSPGGGPSTDTQYF
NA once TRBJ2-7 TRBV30 TGTGCCTGGAGTGTACAACGGGACGCCTACGAGCAGTACTTC CAWSVQRDAYEQYF
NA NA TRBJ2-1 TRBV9 TGTGCCAGCAGCGTAGAAACAGGGTTCTACAATGAGCAGTTCTTC CASSVETGFYNEQFF
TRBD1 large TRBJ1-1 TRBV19 TGTGCCAGTAGTACCTGGGACAGGGGAGGGATTGCTTTCTTT CASSTWDRGGIAFF
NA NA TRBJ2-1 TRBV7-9 TGTGCCAGCAGCGGGACCTGGCCCCTGGAGCAGTTCTTC CASSGTWPLEQFF
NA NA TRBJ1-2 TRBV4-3 TGCGCCAGCAGCCAAGGTTACAATTCTAAGGGCTACACCTTC CASSQGYNSKGYTF
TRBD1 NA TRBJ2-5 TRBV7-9 TGTGCCAGCAGCCGTTCCCGGACAGGGGGTGGGGAGACCCAGTACTTC CASSRSRTGGGETQYF
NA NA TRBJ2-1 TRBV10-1 TGCGCCAGCAGTGGCCCCGGAGGGGTCGTTGACTTTTACAATGAGCAGTTCTTC CASSGPGGVVDFYNEQFF
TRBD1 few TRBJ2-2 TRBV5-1 TGCGCCAGCAGCTTGGGACAGGGCACCGGGGAGCTGTTTTTT CASSLGQGTGELFF
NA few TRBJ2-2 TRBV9 TGTGCCAGCAGCGTAGGGAGAACGAACACCGGGGAGCTGTTTTTT CASSVGRTNTGELFF
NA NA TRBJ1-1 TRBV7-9 TGTGCCAGCAGTTCCGGGCGCGGGGGGGTGCTGAACACTGAAGCTTTCTTT CASSSGRGGVLNTEAFF
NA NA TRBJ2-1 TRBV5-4 TGTGCCAGCAGCAACTACAATGAGCAGTTCTTC CASSNYNEQFF
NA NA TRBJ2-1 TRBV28 TGTGCCAGCAGGCACGGGGGAATCAATGAGCAGTTCTTC CASRHGGINEQFF
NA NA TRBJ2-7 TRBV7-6 TGTGCCAGCAGCTTAGATGGGGCGGCCTCCTACGAGCAGTACTTC CASSLDGAASYEQYF
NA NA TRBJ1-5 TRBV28 TGTGCCAGCAGTTTCAAAGGGGTGTTTCAGCCCCAGCATTTT CASSFKGVFQPQHF
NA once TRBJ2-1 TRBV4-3 TGCGCCAGCAGCCAAGATCAGCAGGGGAACTACAATGAGCAGTTCTTC CASSQDQQGNYNEQFF
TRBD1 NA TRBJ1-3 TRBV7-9 TGTGCCAGCAGCTCCCCCCCAGGGGGGGAATCTGGAAACACCATATATTTT CASSSPPGGESGNTIYF
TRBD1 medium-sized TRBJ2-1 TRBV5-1 TGCGCCAGCAGCTCCTCCGGGACAGGGGGCAATGAGCAGTTCTTC CASSSSGTGGNEQFF
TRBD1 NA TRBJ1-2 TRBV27 TGTGCCAGCAGTTTATCAGGGGGCTACTATGGCTACACCTTC CASSLSGGYYGYTF
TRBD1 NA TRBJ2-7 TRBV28 TGTGCCAGCAGTCCTGGGACAGCCTCACCTCGTCCCTACGAGCAGTACTTC CASSPGTASPRPYEQYF
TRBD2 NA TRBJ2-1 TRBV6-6 TGTGCCAGCAGTTATCGGGCGGGAGTCCATGAGCAGTTCTTC CASSYRAGVHEQFF
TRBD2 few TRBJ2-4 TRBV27 TGTGCCAGCAGTTTAGCTAGCGGGAGGGATTATAACATTCAGTACTTC CASSLASGRDYNIQYF
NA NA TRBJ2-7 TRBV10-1 TGCGCCAGCAGTGAGTCGAATGGTTACGAGCAGTACTTC CASSESNGYEQYF
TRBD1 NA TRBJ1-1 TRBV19 TGTGCCAGTAGTCTAAGGGACAGGGATTTAACTGAAGCTTTCTTT CASSLRDRDLTEAFF
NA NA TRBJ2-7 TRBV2 TGTGCCAGCAGTGAAGGCTCTCCCGGGTCACTGTACGAGCAGTACTTC CASSEGSPGSLYEQYF
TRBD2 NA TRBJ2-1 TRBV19 TGTGCCAGCCATGGGCTAGCGGGGAGGCCCTACAATGAGCAGTTCTTC CASHGLAGRPYNEQFF
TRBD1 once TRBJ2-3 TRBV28 TGTGCCAGCAGGCCGACAGGGGAAACAGATACGCAGTATTTT CASRPTGETDTQYF
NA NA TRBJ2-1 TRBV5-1 TGCGCCAGCAGCCACGGAAGCGGGCCCTCCTACAATGAGCAGTTCTTC CASSHGSGPSYNEQFF